This T cell receptor beta chain was documented in a study of CD8 T cells in Susac syndrome. In blood CD8+ and CD4+ T cells, TCR beta underwent sequencing. The multiple sclerosis controls consisted of treatment-naive patients with relapsing-remitting disease, either stable or active. CD8+ and CD4+ T cells were negatively isolated; TEMRA cells were FACS-enriched. RNA, at about 0.45 to 1 ug, was reverse transcribed with random hexamers. Amplification of TCR beta CDR3 by immunoSEQ multiplex PCR spanned 54 Vbeta and 13 Jbeta. Each CDR3 protein gets one entry after TCRdb re-called the immunoSEQ multiplex PCR reads with MiXCR. Among about 300,000 distinct CDR3 sequences listed, around 89% were seen once. Trimming cost V 2 bases and J 7 bases, with 9 bases left between them. CDR3 length equals 12 residues.

The material sequenced was CD8+ T cells from PBMCs. This clonotype was sampled from a human donor with multiple sclerosis. V usage is TRBV12-3 or TRBV12-4 and J usage is TRBJ2-7; D call uncertain. The CDR3 nucleotides are TGTGCCAGCAGTTTAAGCCCCTCGGAGCAGTACTTC. It translates to CASSLSPSEQYF.